The 11 T cell receptor beta chains below were found in one sample sequenced in a study of blood T cell repertoires in COVID-19. Method: immunoSEQ multiplex PCR; TCRdb's copy keeps in-frame clones and lacks some. Of some 80,000 clones listed, roughly 79% are singletons. The sample was peripheral blood. These receptors all come from a man at least 80 years old with acute or convalescent COVID-19.

The gene calls are TRBV5-4 and TRBJ1-2; 9 nucleotides match TRBD1. The J segment lost 4 bases and the V segment lost 4 bases, leaving 8 bases of the junction unmatched. This CDR3 is built from 15 residues. Germline CDR1 reads SGHNT; CDR2 reads YYREEE (reference sequence). The CDR3, as DNA: TGTGCCAGCAGCCCGATAGGGACAGGGATCTATGGCTACACCTTC. It translates to CASSPIGTGIYGYTF.

J is TRBJ2-3 and V is TRBV18, with no clear D. The ends were cut back, 2 bases at V and 2 bases at J, with 5 bases in the middle. CDR1 KGHSH and CDR2 LQKENI come from the germline V gene. CDR3 length equals 13 residues. In DNA, the CDR3 is TGTGCCAGCTCACCAGCGGTCACAGATACGCAGTATTTT. This encodes CASSPAVTDTQYF.

This clone was picked up one time. This chain links TRBV5-5 with TRBJ2-1, with 11 bases fitting TRBD1. V dropped 4 bases and J dropped 5; count of bases not matched to a gene: 5. Germline lookup yields CDR1 SGHKS and CDR2 YYEKEE (reference sequence). The length of the CDR3 is 15 residues. In DNA, the CDR3 is TGTGCCAGCAGCCCGGGACAGGGGGACCACAATGAGCAGTTCTTC. Translated, it gives CASSPGQGDHNEQFF.

Only one count was recorded for this clone. The chain recombines TRBV7-9 with TRBJ2-1, with D maybe TRBD2 (5 bases). The CDR3 runs to 15 residues. Germline CDR1 and CDR2: SEHNR and FQNEAQ (reference sequence). With 5 bases removed from V and 0 bases from J, the gap between germline ends came to 11 bases. In DNA, the CDR3 is TGTGCCAGCAGCCCCCAGCGGACCTCCTACAATGAGCAGTTCTTC. It yields the protein CASSPQRTSYNEQFF.

V gene TRBV6-5 combines with J gene TRBJ1-5, with TRBD1 matching 7 bases. CDR3 size: 15 residues. V trimming: 5 bases; J trimming: 8 bases; junction bases outside the gene matches: 12. The germline V gene encodes CDR1 MNHEY and CDR2 SVGAGI. The CDR3 spells CASSNAGTAREPQHF. DNA of the CDR3: TGTGCCAGCAGTAACGCTGGGACAGCTCGTGAGCCCCAGCATTTT.

This chain uses TRBV6-5 with TRBJ2-7; D might be TRBD2 (5 bases). This CDR3 is built from 15 residues. The V gene's germline CDR1 is MNHEY and CDR2 SVGAGI. V lost 4 bases and J lost 2, with 15 bases in between. CDR3 coding DNA: TGTGCCAGCAGTTCTCGGGAACGGAGAGCCTACGAGCAGTACTTC. Residues: CASSSRERRAYEQYF.

The V call is TRBV28, the J call TRBJ2-7; possibly TRBD2 for D (6 bases). The CDR3 is made up of 13 amino acids. Germline-derived CDR1 and CDR2 are MDHEN and SYDVKM. The V end was cut by 5 bases, the J end by 2 bases, with 10 bases between. CDR3 in amino acids: CASSRSGAYEQYF. CDR3 nucleotides: TGTGCCAGCAGTCGCTCGGGGGCCTACGAGCAGTACTTC.

In its sample, this clone was seen a few times. V gene TRBV5-4 combines with J gene TRBJ1-5, with D unclear. The V gene lost 4 bases and the J gene lost 9 bases, with 14 bases spanning the gap. Per germline, CDR1 SGHNT and CDR2 YYREEE (reference sequence). This CDR3 spans 13 amino acids. The CDR3 DNA follows: TGTGCCAGCAGCACCGACCCGTCGGGGCCCCAGCATTTT. It yields the protein CASSTDPSGPQHF. The full variable domain, completed using reference TRBV5-4 and TRBJ1-5, is ETGVTQSPTHLIKTRGQQVTLRCSSQSGHNTVSWYQQALGQGPQFIFQYYREEENGRGNFPPRFSGLQFPNYSSELNVNALELDDSALYLCASSTDPSGPQHFGDGTRLSIL.

The CDR3 nucleotides read TGCAGCGTTGAAGAGCTAGCGGGAGCCAACACCGGGGAGCTGTTTTTT. Translating gives CSVEELAGANTGELFF. The chain combines TRBV29-1 with TRBJ2-2, with TRBD2 identical over 10 bases. CDR1 is SQVTM and CDR2 is ANQGSEA in the germline V gene. CDR3 length equals 16 residues. Germline trimming cut 0 bases from V and 2 bases from J; bases unmatched to any gene: 3.

This sequence joins TRBV24-1 and TRBJ1-2, with unresolved D. The CDR3 runs to 13 residues. V lost 0 bases and J lost 7, with 8 bases in between. Germline CDR1 and CDR2: KGHDR and SFDVKD. CDR3 region: CATSDLGRGGYTF. Here the CDR3 DNA reads TGTGCCACCAGTGATTTGGGGCGGGGTGGCTACACCTTC.

The chain recombines TRBV6-1 with TRBJ1-2; D gene ambiguous. V was pared by 1 base and J by 3 bases, with 12 bases between. CDR1 and CDR2 from the germline V gene are MNHNS and SASEGT. The CDR3 is 15 residues long. DNA for the CDR3: TGTGCCAGCAGTGAAGACGTAGTCCGCCACTATGGCTACACCTTC. Translation gives CASSEDVVRHYGYTF.